Shown below are 2 T cell receptor beta chains from a single sample sequenced in a study of cytomegalovirus exposure and HLA in healthy donors. The PCR was carried out with 60 Vbeta primers and 13 Jbeta primers. Only in-frame clones appear in the TCRdb table, and some are missing; sequencing was by immunoSEQ multiplex PCR. The clone table shows about 51,000 clones, with the ten largest holding 25% to 30%. Sequenced material: PBMCs. The receptors here all came from a man aged 40-50 years in good health and CMV-seropositive.

On this clone: Within the sample, other DNA sequences also encode this same CDR3. J is TRBJ2-3 and V is TRBV9; D ambiguous. Germline lookup yields CDR1 SGDLS and CDR2 YYNGEE. The CDR3 consists of 14 residues. The germline V and J ends were trimmed by 0 bases and 1 base, with 6 bases remaining between them. The CDR3 DNA is TGTGCCAGCAGCGTAGCTTCTGGCACAGATACGCAGTATTTT. Translating gives CASSVASGTDTQYF.

V and J are TRBV11-3 and TRBJ2-7; D ambiguous. The V end was cut by 0 bases, the J end by 5 bases, with 14 bases between. From germline, CDR1 is SGHNT and CDR2 YENEEA. The CDR3 sequence is 15 residues long. The CDR3, as DNA: TGTGCCAGCAGCTTAGAAGAAGCCCCTTACCACGAGCAGTACTTC. Translation gives CASSLEEAPYHEQYF.